The 30 T cell receptor beta chains in this list originate from one sample, sequenced in a study of blood T cell repertoires in COVID-19 (dated by TCRdb to about 2020). The library was made by the immunoSEQ multiplex PCR assay. Sourced from immuneACCESS, this table was stored by TCRdb with only in-frame sequences that have V and J called. A share of the clones is absent; for the studies checked, an unresolved V gene accounts for under half, and the remainder has no known explanation. For this sample the table gives a few hundred thousand clones, of which around 89% were detected only once. The ten largest clones take up around 9.5% of the sample. The sequenced sample consisted of PBMCs or T cells enriched from blood (not recorded which). Receptors originate from a woman aged 40 to 50 who had recovered from COVID-19.

The chain links TRBV10-3 to TRBJ2-6, with D perhaps TRBD2 (6 bases). Between the trimmed V and J ends, which lost 11 bases and 4 bases, there was a span of 12 bases. Germline V gene data show CDR1 as ENHRY and CDR2 as SYGVKD. The CDR3 extends over 13 amino acids. CDR3 loop: CASRDPGANVLTF. The CDR3 DNA is TGTGCCTCGCGGGATCCCGGGGCCAACGTCCTGACTTTC.

V is TRBV27 and J is TRBJ2-5; D is possibly TRBD1 (6 bases). Germline CDR1 MNHEY, CDR2 SMNVEV (reference sequence). The CDR3 loop spans 14 amino acids. Trimming shortened V by 3 bases and J by 4 bases, and 12 bases separated the two germline ends. This chain's CDR3 is CASSFPGQLETQYF. The CDR3 region has the DNA TGTGCCAGCAGTTTTCCCGGACAGCTAGAGACCCAGTACTTC.

The rearrangement joins TRBV28 to TRBJ2-2; 9 positions match TRBD1. Germline-derived CDR1 and CDR2 are MDHEN and SYDVKM. Germline trimming cut 3 bases from V and 6 bases from J; bases unmatched to any gene: 5. The CDR3 is made up of 15 amino acids. The CDR3 loop is CASSFGTGTAGELFF. Here the CDR3 DNA reads TGTGCCAGCAGTTTTGGGACAGGGACCGCCGGGGAGCTGTTTTTT.

The rearrangement uses TRBV4-2 and TRBJ2-3; 10 nucleotides align to TRBD2. J gave up 0 bases and V 4 bases, and 19 bases lay outside the gene matches. Germline values: CDR1 LGHNA, CDR2 YNFKEQ. This CDR3 spans 21 amino acids. The CDR3 DNA sequence: TGTGCCAGCAGCCCCCGTCCTCCGGGACTAGCGAAGATAACTAGCACAGATACGCAGTATTTT. It codes for CASSPRPPGLAKITSTDTQYF.

The rearrangement joins TRBV5-4 to TRBJ2-3; TRBD2 might be the D (6 bases). The CDR3 has 15 amino acids. The ends were cut back, 2 bases at V and 5 bases at J, with 15 bases in the middle. Germline V lookup: CDR1 SGHNT, CDR2 YYREEE (reference sequence). The CDR3 is CASSFGGLEGDTQYF. CDR3 nucleotide sequence: TGTGCCAGCAGCTTTGGGGGACTTGAGGGAGATACGCAGTATTTT.

The chain uses TRBV7-9 and TRBJ1-4; 7 bases agree with TRBD1. J was trimmed by 7 bases and V by 1 base; bases with no gene match: 6. Germline values: CDR1 SEHNR, CDR2 FQNEAQ (reference sequence). This CDR3 is built from 15 residues. CDR3 coding DNA: TGTGCCAGCAGCTTAGTTTCGGGACAGTCTGAAAAACTGTTTTTT. Translating it yields CASSLVSGQSEKLFF. Looking up the rest from reference TRBV7-9 and TRBJ1-4 gives the full variable domain: DTGVSQNPRHKITKRGQNVTFRCDPISEHNRLYWYRQTLGQGPEFLTYFQNEAQLEKSRLLSDRFSAERPKGSFSTLEIQRTEQGDSAMYLCASSLVSGQSEKLFFGSGTQLSVL.

The chain carries TRBV7-8 and TRBJ1-6; the D gene is possibly TRBD1 (6 bases). The CDR3 contains 18 residues. V lost 3 bases, J lost 6 bases, and 21 bases lay in between. Germline loops: CDR1 SGHVS, CDR2 FQNEAQ. CDR3 bases: TGTGCCAGCAGCTTTTCCCCCCGTACGGGACAAACTAATTCACCCCTCCACTTT. It is translated as CASSFSPRTGQTNSPLHF. The whole variable domain, remainder taken from reference TRBV7-8 and TRBJ1-6, is GAGVSQSPRYKVAKRGQDVALRCDPISGHVSLFWYQQALGQGPEFLTYFQNEAQLDKSGLPSDRFFAERPEGSVSTLKIQRTQQEDSAVYLCASSFSPRTGQTNSPLHFGNGTRLTVT.

The table lists this clone with many counts. This sequence joins TRBV2 and TRBJ1-1; 7 positions agree with TRBD1. Germline V gene data show CDR1 as SNHLY and CDR2 as FYNNEI. CDR3 size: 18 residues. V gave up 5 bases and J gave up 1 base; unmatched junction bases: 16. The CDR3 is CASSPVPGQRIKNTEAFF. CDR3 DNA sequence: TGTGCCAGCAGTCCGGTCCCGGGACAGAGGATAAAGAACACTGAAGCTTTCTTT.

The chain combines TRBV19 with TRBJ2-5; D remains unclear. Trimming took 5 bases from V and 2 from J, leaving 9 bases between them. From germline, CDR1 is LNHDA and CDR2 SQIVND (reference sequence). The length of the CDR3 is 13 residues. The CDR3 spells CASSVRQQETQYF. CDR3 nucleotides: TGTGCCAGTAGTGTGCGGCAACAAGAGACCCAGTACTTC.

This sequence joins TRBV9 and TRBJ2-1; possible D gene TRBD2, 6 bases. The germline gives CDR1 SGDLS, CDR2 YYNGEE. V was pared by 4 bases and J by 3 bases, with 14 bases between. CDR3 length equals 15 residues. CDR3: CASSPFGGYYNEQFF. In DNA form, the CDR3 reads TGTGCCAGCAGCCCCTTTGGGGGGTACTACAATGAGCAGTTCTTC.

This chain joins TRBV6-2 or TRBV6-3 and TRBJ2-5; 7 positions match TRBD1. This CDR3 has 14 residues. Per germline, CDR1 MNHEY and CDR2 SVGEGT. J gave up 4 bases and V 0 bases, and 2 bases lay outside the gene matches. CDR3 DNA: TGTGCCAGCAGTTACTCGACAGGGCGAGAGACCCAGTACTTC. Its protein is CASSYSTGRETQYF.

The rearrangement links TRBV24-1 to TRBJ2-1, with D tentatively TRBD2 (6 bases). With 6 bases removed from V and 1 base from J, the gap between germline ends came to 15 bases. This CDR3 comprises 16 residues. Looked up from germline, CDR1 is KGHDR and CDR2 is SFDVKD. The CDR3 protein is CATSNGGTGSYNEQFF. CDR3 nucleotide sequence: TGTGCCACCAGTAACGGCGGGACGGGGTCCTACAATGAGCAGTTCTTC.

This chain uses TRBV7-3 with TRBJ2-7; the D is unclear. This CDR3 is 14 amino acids long. V was pared by 5 bases and J by 2 bases, with 13 bases between. Germline V gene lookup returns CDR1 SGHTA and CDR2 FQGTGA. CDR3 amino acids: CASSPEPTTYEQYF. CDR3 nucleotide sequence: TGTGCCAGCAGCCCCGAGCCCACTACCTACGAGCAGTACTTC. Supplemented by reference TRBV7-3 and TRBJ2-7, the full variable domain reads GAGVSQTPSNKVTEKGKYVELRCDPISGHTALYWYRQSLGQGPEFLIYFQGTGAADDSGLPNDRFFAVRPEGSVSTLKIQRTERGDSAVYLCASSPEPTTYEQYFGPGTRLTVT.

The gene calls are TRBV6-5 and TRBJ2-1; 10 bases fit TRBD2. Germline trimming cut 6 bases from V and 4 bases from J; bases unmatched to any gene: 6. Germline V CDR1 and CDR2: MNHEY, SVGAGI. The CDR3 extends over 15 amino acids. The CDR3 DNA follows: TGTGCCAGCAGATCAACTAGCGGGAATTACAATGAGCAGTTCTTC. Protein sequence: CASRSTSGNYNEQFF.

J is TRBJ2-3 and V is TRBV28; a weak D match, TRBD2 (5 bases). V was trimmed by 4 bases and J by 4 bases, leaving 15 bases between them. The CDR3 contains 15 residues. CDR1 and CDR2 (germline): MDHEN, SYDVKM. The CDR3 here is CASSSPGVKADTQYF. CDR3 nucleotide sequence: TGTGCCAGCAGTTCCCCCGGGGTTAAGGCAGATACGCAGTATTTT. Drawing the rest from reference TRBV28 and TRBJ2-3, the complete variable domain is DVKVTQSSRYLVKRTGEKVFLECVQDMDHENMFWYRQDPGLGLRLIYFSYDVKMKEKGDIPEGYSVSREKKERFSLILESASTNQTSMYLCASSSPGVKADTQYFGPGTRLTVL.

The chain carries TRBV24-1 and TRBJ2-3, with 7 nucleotides matching TRBD2. This CDR3 is 16 amino acids long. Germline V gene data show CDR1 as KGHDR and CDR2 as SFDVKD. The J segment lost 6 bases and the V segment lost 1 base, leaving 9 bases of the junction unmatched. The CDR3 DNA reads TGTGCCACCAGTGATTTTGGCGGGAGCTCGGGTGATACGCAGTATTTT. Its protein is CATSDFGGSSGDTQYF.

The CDR3 here is CASSPSGRAWGTGELFF. CDR3 bases: TGTGCCAGTAGTCCTAGCGGGAGGGCCTGGGGCACCGGGGAGCTGTTTTTT. The gene calls are TRBV19 and TRBJ2-2; 12 bases align to TRBD2. V lost 5 bases and J lost 4; bases outside the gene matches: 8. Per germline, CDR1 LNHDA and CDR2 SQIVND (reference sequence). The CDR3 is made up of 17 amino acids.

The rearrangement uses TRBV24-1 and TRBJ1-5; D remains unclear. The germline CDR1 and CDR2 sequences are KGHDR and SFDVKD. V was cut by 6 bases and J by 6 bases, with 11 bases left in between. The length of the CDR3 is 13 residues. The CDR3 DNA reads as TGTGCCACCAGTATGGCTAGAGGTCAGCCCCAGCATTTT. This gives the protein CATSMARGQPQHF.

The chain joins TRBV10-3 to TRBJ1-6; possible D gene TRBD1, 6 bases. Germline V gives CDR1 ENHRY, CDR2 SYGVKD. This CDR3 spans 15 amino acids. The V end was cut by 9 bases, the J end by 4 bases, with 16 bases between. The CDR3 sequence is CAIAQGDRYNSPLHF. The CDR3 DNA follows: TGTGCCATAGCCCAGGGAGACAGGTATAATTCACCCCTCCACTTT.

V is TRBV4-3 and J is TRBJ2-3; TRBD2 agrees at 8 bases. The CDR3 runs to 15 residues. Germline CDR1 reads LGHNA; CDR2 reads YSLEER. The V segment lost 3 bases and the J segment 1 base; nucleotides outside the gene matches: 3. CDR3 in DNA: TGCGCCAGCAGCCACGGGGGGGCGGGCACAGATACGCAGTATTTT. Translated: CASSHGGAGTDTQYF.

V and J are TRBV18 and TRBJ2-7; 8 bases agree with TRBD2. The trim removed 3 bases at V and 5 bases at J, leaving 3 bases unmatched. The germline V gene has CDR1 KGHSH and CDR2 LQKENI. This CDR3 is 13 amino acids long. The CDR3 loop reads CASSPGRAHEQYF. Here the CDR3 DNA reads TGTGCCAGCTCACCCGGGAGGGCACACGAGCAGTACTTC.

V is TRBV30 and J is TRBJ1-1; 7 nucleotides align to TRBD1. The CDR3 sequence is 14 residues long. Unmatched junction bases numbered 4, after V lost 2 bases and J lost 1 base. Germline V gives CDR1 GTSNPN, CDR2 SVGIG (reference sequence). This CDR3 is CAWSRDRSNTEAFF. CDR3 nucleotides: TGTGCCTGGAGTAGGGACAGATCGAACACTGAAGCTTTCTTT.

V usage is TRBV3-1 (or the pseudogene TRBV3-2) and J usage is TRBJ2-2; D is uncertain. The CDR3 has 15 amino acids. V lost 3 bases and J 13 bases, leaving 21 bases between the germline ends. Per germline, CDR1 LGHDT and CDR2 YNNKEL (reference sequence). The DNA of the CDR3 is TGTGCCAGCAGCCACTCGCTTCCAACGCGGTTGGTGCTGTTTTTT. Residues: CASSHSLPTRLVLFF.

For this clone: The same CDR3 can be traced to other DNA sequences in this sample. The chain recombines TRBV27 with TRBJ1-6; no reliable D call. The CDR3 runs to 13 residues. Germline V gene lookup returns CDR1 MNHEY and CDR2 SMNVEV (reference sequence). V lost 5 bases and J lost 7, with 9 bases in between. The CDR3 DNA reads as TGTGCCAGCAGTCCTCCGGGGAATTCACCCCTCCACTTT. As protein: CASSPPGNSPLHF.

The chain is built from TRBV2 and TRBJ2-3, with TRBD1 as a possible D gene (6 bases). Trimming removed 8 bases from V and 10 bases from J, with 13 bases in between. Looked up from germline, CDR1 is SNHLY and CDR2 is FYNNEI. This CDR3 comprises 11 residues. Written as DNA, the CDR3 is TGTGCCAGCGGAGAGGGGGACGCGCAGTATTTT. It specifies CASGEGDAQYF.

On this clone itself: The same CDR3 can be traced to other DNA sequences in this sample. The chain uses TRBV11-2 and TRBJ2-7; 13 positions agree with TRBD2. Germline V gene lookup returns CDR1 SGHAT and CDR2 FQNNGV. The CDR3 runs 15 residues. V shed 5 bases and J 3 bases; nucleotides not matched to a gene: 4. The CDR3 bases are TGTGCCAGCAGCCTGGGACTAGCGGGGATCTACGAGCAGTACTTC. Translated: CASSLGLAGIYEQYF.

The V call is TRBV18, the J call TRBJ2-3, with 9 nucleotides matching TRBD2. V dropped 2 bases and J dropped 3; count of bases not matched to a gene: 3. This CDR3 has 15 residues. CDR1 is KGHSH, CDR2 LQKENI, per germline. CDR3 coding DNA: TGTGCCAGCTCACCAAGTACTAGCGGGACAGATACGCAGTATTTT. As protein: CASSPSTSGTDTQYF.

The CDR3 is CSVEAYRAQETQYF. CDR3 bases: TGCAGCGTTGAAGCTTACAGGGCGCAAGAGACCCAGTACTTC. The chain combines TRBV29-1 with TRBJ2-5; TRBD1 is a possible D gene (6 bases). Trimming took 1 base from V and 2 from J, leaving 11 bases between them. The CDR3 consists of 14 residues. Germline CDR1 reads SQVTM; CDR2 reads ANQGSEA.

This clone showed up just once. The genes are TRBV7-9 and TRBJ1-2; tentative D call: TRBD1 (6 bases). CDR3 length: 15 residues. Germline assignment: CDR1 SEHNR and CDR2 FQNEAQ (reference sequence). Trimming removed 1 base at V and 3 bases at J, with 12 bases between. The DNA for the CDR3 is TGTGCCAGCAGCTTAGAATTAGGGGGTTACTATGGCTACACCTTC. Its protein product is CASSLELGGYYGYTF.

The J gene is TRBJ1-1, the V gene TRBV29-1; 7 bases agree with TRBD1. Trimming removed 0 bases from V and 1 base from J; junction bases left unmatched: 5. The germline V gene has CDR1 SQVTM and CDR2 ANQGSEA. This CDR3 has 15 amino acids. The CDR3 nucleotides are TGCAGCGTTGAAGATAGGGGGCGGAGGAACACTGAAGCTTTCTTT. It encodes CSVEDRGRRNTEAFF.